Listed below are T cell receptor beta chains from one sample, sequenced in a study of shared T cell receptors in the human thymus. The method was immunoSEQ multiplex PCR; TCRdb's version includes in-frame clones alone and lacks a portion of them. The sample gives just under 550,000 clones, about 80% of which show up once; more than 0.01% is in the top ten. A further study also used this sample, focusing on human thymus T cells.

The sequencing input was thymocytes. The receptors come from a boy under three years old with a congenital heart defect. The CDR3 runs from the conserved cysteine through the conserved F or W. A D gene is named only where the DNA matches it firmly. Not every row has a clone size; where given, it reads once, few, many or a size class.

d_call	clone_size	v_call	j_call	cdr3_aa	cdr3_nt
TRBD1	-	TRBV2	TRBJ1-3	CASALRGDKSGNTIYF	TGTGCCAGCGCCCTCAGGGGGGACAAATCTGGAAACACCATATATTTT
-	few	TRBV5-6	TRBJ1-3	CASTTGFSGNTIYF	TGTGCCAGCACCACAGGGTTCTCTGGAAACACCATATATTTT
-	-	TRBV5-6	TRBJ2-3	CASSLTRRADTQYF	TGTGCCAGCAGCTTGACTAGAAGGGCAGATACGCAGTATTTT
TRBD2	-	TRBV18	TRBJ2-1	CASSLQRGGNEQFF	TGTGCCAGCTCACTCCAGCGGGGAGGAAATGAGCAGTTCTTC
-	-	TRBV5-1	TRBJ2-3	CASSQRQPDTQYF	TGCGCCAGCAGCCAGCGACAGCCAGATACGCAGTATTTT
TRBD2	-	TRBV6-5	TRBJ2-3	CASSSGTKTSTDTQYF	TGTGCCAGCAGTTCCGGGACTAAGACTAGCACAGATACGCAGTATTTT
-	-	TRBV4-2	TRBJ1-1	CASSQDRQVNTEAFF	TGTGCCAGCAGCCAAGACCGACAGGTTAACACTGAAGCTTTCTTT
TRBD1	-	TRBV28	TRBJ1-5	CASSSPRDRDSNQPQHF	TGTGCCAGCAGTTCCCCCCGGGACAGAGATAGCAATCAGCCCCAGCATTTT
-	-	TRBV5-6	TRBJ1-4	CASSSNRVRGEKLFF	TGTGCCAGCAGCTCCAACAGGGTTAGAGGTGAAAAACTGTTTTTT
TRBD1	once	TRBV2	TRBJ2-7	CASSGTGLQAPYEQYF	TGTGCCAGCAGTGGGACAGGCCTCCAGGCCCCCTACGAGCAGTACTTC
TRBD2	-	TRBV5-4	TRBJ2-1	CASRGGTSGINEQFF	TGTGCCAGCAGGGGTGGTACTAGCGGGATCAATGAGCAGTTCTTC
TRBD2	-	TRBV2	TRBJ2-3	CASTIGTSGNADTQYF	TGTGCCAGCACCATCGGGACTAGCGGGAATGCAGATACGCAGTATTTT
-	-	TRBV28	TRBJ2-5	CASTLGGDYQETQYF	TGTGCCAGCACCCTCGGCGGGGACTACCAAGAGACCCAGTACTTC
-	-	TRBV7-7	TRBJ2-1	CASSSGVANSSYNEQFF	TGTGCCAGCAGCTCCGGGGTAGCGAATAGCTCCTACAATGAGCAGTTCTTC
-	few	TRBV6-1	TRBJ1-4	CASSEARSTNEKLFF	TGTGCCAGCAGTGAGGCCAGATCAACTAATGAAAAACTGTTTTTT
TRBD1	-	TRBV19	TRBJ1-1	CASSSGQLNTEAFF	TGTGCCAGTAGTTCGGGACAGCTGAACACTGAAGCTTTCTTT
TRBD1	-	TRBV5-1	TRBJ1-1	CASSSDRGRAEAFF	TGCGCCAGCAGCTCGGACAGGGGGCGCGCTGAAGCTTTCTTT
TRBD2	-	TRBV29-1	TRBJ2-1	CSVRLADRSYNEQFF	TGCAGCGTTCGACTAGCTGACCGATCCTACAATGAGCAGTTCTTC
-	-	TRBV5-4	TRBJ2-1	CASSPRVSATQLFF	TGTGCCAGCAGCCCCAGGGTGTCAGCGACCCAGTTGTTCTTC
-	-	TRBV18	TRBJ1-1	CASSPLYRTDWYTEAFF	TGTGCCAGCTCACCACTCTACAGGACCGATTGGTACACTGAAGCTTTCTTT
-	-	TRBV2	TRBJ1-5	CASSSQDPHSNQPQHF	TGTGCCAGCAGTTCACAGGATCCACATAGCAATCAGCCCCAGCATTTT
TRBD2	-	TRBV18	TRBJ2-1	CASSPPSGKFHEQFF	TGTGCCAGCTCACCACCGAGCGGGAAGTTCCATGAGCAGTTCTTC
-	-	TRBV11-3	TRBJ2-7	CASSPDSSYEQYF	TGTGCCAGCAGCCCGGACAGCTCCTACGAGCAGTACTTC
TRBD1	-	TRBV5-1	TRBJ1-1	CASSLDRGNTEAFF	TGCGCCAGCAGCTTAGACAGGGGGAACACTGAAGCTTTCTTT
-	-	TRBV4-1	TRBJ2-1	CASSQGEWNEQFF	TGCGCCAGCAGCCAAGGAGAATGGAATGAGCAGTTCTTC
TRBD2	-	TRBV18	TRBJ2-2	CASSPALAEYTGELFF	TGTGCCAGCTCCCCCGCCCTAGCGGAATACACCGGGGAGCTGTTTTTT
-	-	TRBV5-6	TRBJ2-1	CASSFDNSSEQFF	TGTGCCAGCAGCTTTGATAATAGCAGTGAGCAGTTCTTC